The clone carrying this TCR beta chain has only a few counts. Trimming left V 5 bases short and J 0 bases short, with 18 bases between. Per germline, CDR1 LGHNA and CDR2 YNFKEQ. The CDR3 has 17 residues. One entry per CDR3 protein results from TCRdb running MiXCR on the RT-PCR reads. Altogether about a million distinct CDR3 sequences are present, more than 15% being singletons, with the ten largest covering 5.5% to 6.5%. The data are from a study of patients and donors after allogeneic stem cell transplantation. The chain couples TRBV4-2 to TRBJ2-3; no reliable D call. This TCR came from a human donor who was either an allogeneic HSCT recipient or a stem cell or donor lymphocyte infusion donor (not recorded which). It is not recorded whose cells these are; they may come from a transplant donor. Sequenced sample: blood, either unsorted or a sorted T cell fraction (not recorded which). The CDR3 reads CASSSYESHPSTDTQYF. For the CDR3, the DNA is TGTGCCAGCAGCTCCTACGAGTCCCACCCAAGCACAGATACGCAGTATTTT.